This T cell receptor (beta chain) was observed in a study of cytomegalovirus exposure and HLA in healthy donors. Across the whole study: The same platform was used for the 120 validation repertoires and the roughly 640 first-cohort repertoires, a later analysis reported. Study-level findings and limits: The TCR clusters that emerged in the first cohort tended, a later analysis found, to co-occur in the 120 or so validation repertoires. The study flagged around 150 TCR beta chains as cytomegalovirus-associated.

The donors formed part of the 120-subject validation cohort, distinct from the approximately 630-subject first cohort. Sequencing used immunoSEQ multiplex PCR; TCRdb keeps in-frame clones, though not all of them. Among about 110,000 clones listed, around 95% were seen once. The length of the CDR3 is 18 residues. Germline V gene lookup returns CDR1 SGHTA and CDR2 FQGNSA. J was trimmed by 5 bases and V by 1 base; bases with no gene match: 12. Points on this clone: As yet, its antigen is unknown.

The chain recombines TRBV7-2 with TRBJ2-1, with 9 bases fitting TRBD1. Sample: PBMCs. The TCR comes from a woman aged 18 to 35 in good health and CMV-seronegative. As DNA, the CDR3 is TGTGCCAGCAGCTTAGGTGCGCGACCGGGACAGGGAAACAATGAGCAGTTCTTC. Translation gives CASSLGARPGQGNNEQFF.